The 30 T cell receptor beta chains below were found in one sample sequenced in a study of blood T cell repertoires in COVID-19. Sequencing was performed with immunoSEQ multiplex PCR; in TCRdb, only in-frame clones are kept and a portion is missing. Of 300,000 to 400,000 clones listed, around 87% are singletons. The source material was peripheral blood. Receptors originate from a man aged 50-59 years with active or convalescent COVID-19.

The V gene is TRBV6-6, the J gene TRBJ2-1; 12 bases agree with TRBD2. The germline V gene has CDR1 MNHNY and CDR2 SVGAGI (reference sequence). The CDR3 contains 17 residues. The trim removed 5 bases at V and 4 bases at J, leaving 9 bases unmatched. In nucleotides, the CDR3 is TGTGCCAGCAGTCGGACTAGCGGGGCTTTAGGGTACAATGAGCAGTTCTTC. This gives the protein CASSRTSGALGYNEQFF.

V usage is TRBV7-9 and J usage is TRBJ2-2; D is possibly TRBD1 (5 bases). Per the germline V gene, CDR1 is SEHNR and CDR2 is FQNEAQ (reference sequence). The CDR3 spans 17 residues. The ends were cut back, 2 bases at V and 3 bases at J, with 16 bases in the middle. As DNA, the CDR3 is TGTGCCAGCAGCTTAAGTGGGGCGTCCGATGACACCGGGGAGCTGTTTTTT. Amino acids: CASSLSGASDDTGELFF.

V gene TRBV3-1 (or the pseudogene TRBV3-2) combines with J gene TRBJ1-2, with D unresolved. The CDR3 has 15 amino acids. Germline values: CDR1 LGHDT, CDR2 YNNKEL (reference sequence). Trimming pared 0 bases from V and 5 bases from J, leaving 13 bases between. CDR3 in amino acids: CASSQDQTEGYGYTF. CDR3 nucleotide sequence: TGTGCCAGCAGCCAAGACCAGACTGAGGGATATGGCTACACCTTC.

This clone was recorded a few times. The V call is TRBV7-3, the J call TRBJ2-7; a weak D match, TRBD1 (5 bases). Germline CDR1 and CDR2: SGHTA and FQGTGA. This CDR3 contains 14 residues. V was trimmed by 0 bases and J by 2 bases, leaving 8 bases between them. CDR3 region: CASSLTPGPYEQYF. In DNA, the CDR3 is TGTGCCAGCAGCTTAACCCCAGGGCCCTACGAGCAGTACTTC.

V and J are TRBV6-2 or TRBV6-3 and TRBJ2-5, with a tentative D call TRBD1 (5 bases). The CDR3 extends over 13 amino acids. Trimming took 5 bases from V and 0 from J, leaving 7 bases between them. The germline gives CDR1 MNHEY, CDR2 SVGEGT. CDR3 DNA: TGTGCCAGCAGTAGACAGTACCAAGAGACCCAGTACTTC. Its protein is CASSRQYQETQYF.

The chain is built from TRBV12-3 or TRBV12-4 and TRBJ2-2, with D possibly being TRBD1 (5 bases). The CDR3 is made up of 12 amino acids. V lost 5 bases to trimming and J lost 7 bases, with 8 bases between them. CDR3 DNA sequence: TGTGCCAGCAGTGCTCAGGGCGGGGAGCTGTTTTTT. Amino acid sequence: CASSAQGGELFF.

About this clone: This CDR3 is also generated by other DNA sequences in the sample. The chain uses TRBV7-2 and TRBJ2-7, with TRBD2 as a possible D gene (6 bases). CDR3 length: 15 residues. The germline V and J ends were trimmed by 5 bases and 2 bases, with 16 bases remaining between them. CDR1 SGHTA and CDR2 FQGNSA come from the germline V gene. The CDR3 nucleotides read TGTGCCAGCAGCCTCAGGACCCCGGGGGCCTACGAGCAGTACTTC. This codes for CASSLRTPGAYEQYF. The complete variable domain, with remaining parts taken from reference TRBV7-2 and TRBJ2-7, reads GAGVSQSPSNKVTEKGKDVELRCDPISGHTALYWYRQSLGQGLEFLIYFQGNSAPDKSGLPSDRFSAERTGGSVSTLTIQRTQQEDSAVYLCASSLRTPGAYEQYFGPGTRLTVT.

By share of the sample, this clone is medium-sized. The chain carries TRBV24-1 and TRBJ1-1, with TRBD1 matching 7 bases. The V gene end was trimmed by 6 bases and the J gene end by 10 bases; junction bases not matched to a gene: 7. Germline CDR1 reads KGHDR; CDR2 reads SFDVKD. This CDR3 contains 12 residues. This chain's CDR3 is CATSRAGGRAFF. CDR3 DNA sequence: TGTGCCACCAGTAGGGCAGGGGGGCGAGCTTTCTTT.

The chain recombines TRBV11-2 with TRBJ1-5; 7 bases line up with TRBD1. The CDR3 runs to 15 residues. The trim removed 1 base at V and 1 base at J, leaving 1 base unmatched. Per the germline V gene, CDR1 is SGHAT and CDR2 is FQNNGV. In DNA form, the CDR3 reads TGTGCCAGCAGCTTAGGGGGACAGAGCAATCAGCCCCAGCATTTT. Its translation: CASSLGGQSNQPQHF.

This chain connects TRBV3-1 (or the pseudogene TRBV3-2) to TRBJ1-5; D remains ambiguous. Germline CDR1 reads LGHDT; CDR2 reads YNNKEL (reference sequence). The CDR3 is 15 amino acids. Between the trimmed V and J ends, which lost 0 bases and 7 bases, there was a span of 13 bases. Here the CDR3 reads CASSQDNVPTQPQHF. DNA for the CDR3: TGTGCCAGCAGCCAAGATAATGTCCCGACACAGCCCCAGCATTTT.

This clone occurred a few times. The rearrangement uses TRBV12-3 or TRBV12-4 and TRBJ2-2; a weak D match, TRBD1 (6 bases). Trimming took 6 bases from V and 4 from J, leaving 9 bases between them. CDR3 length: 13 residues. CDR3 in amino acids: CASRLQGTGELFF. The CDR3 nucleotides are TGTGCCAGCAGACTACAGGGCACCGGGGAGCTGTTTTTT.

The chain links TRBV3-1 (or the pseudogene TRBV3-2) to TRBJ1-6, with D tentatively TRBD1 (5 bases). Trimming left V 11 bases short and J 7 bases short, with 12 bases between. Germline V gives CDR1 LGHDT, CDR2 YNNKEL (reference sequence). The CDR3 is 12 amino acids. The chain's CDR3 is CAAGVHNSPLHF. The CDR3 DNA is TGTGCCGCGGGGGTTCACAATTCACCCCTCCACTTT.

This chain joins TRBV9 and TRBJ2-1; 9 bases fit TRBD2. V shed 2 bases and J 4 bases; nucleotides not matched to a gene: 16. Germline V gives CDR1 SGDLS, CDR2 YYNGEE. CDR3 length: 19 residues. The CDR3 region is CASSVSFSLAGATYNEQFF. Written as DNA, the CDR3 is TGTGCCAGCAGCGTCAGTTTCAGCTTAGCGGGAGCCACGTACAATGAGCAGTTCTTC. The full variable domain, its missing parts supplied by reference TRBV9 and TRBJ2-1, is DSGVTQTPKHLITATGQRVTLRCSPRSGDLSVYWYQQSLDQGLQFLIQYYNGEERAKGNILERFSAQQFPDLHSELNLSSLELGDSALYFCASSVSFSLAGATYNEQFFGPGTRLTVL.

This chain joins TRBV11-3 and TRBJ2-1, with TRBD2 matching over 9 bases. CDR3 length: 15 amino acids. V was clipped by 5 bases and J by 4 bases; unmatched bases: 6. Germline V lookup: CDR1 SGHNT, CDR2 YENEEA. The CDR3 spells CASSLSGGTYNEQFF. CDR3 DNA sequence: TGTGCCAGCAGCCTAAGCGGGGGGACGTACAATGAGCAGTTCTTC.

The chain carries TRBV2 and TRBJ1-4; D possibly corresponds to TRBD1 (5 bases). Germline V gene data show CDR1 as SNHLY and CDR2 as FYNNEI. The CDR3 spans 12 residues. V lost 3 bases and J 15 bases, leaving 14 bases between the germline ends. CDR3 DNA sequence: TGTGCCAGCAGTGAGCTTACAGGACGGTTGTTTTTT. Protein: CASSELTGRLFF.

The chain combines TRBV2 with TRBJ2-7; the match to TRBD1 covers 9 bases. The CDR3 is made up of 16 amino acids. In germline, CDR1 is SNHLY, CDR2 FYNNEI. Trimming removed 7 bases from V and 5 bases from J; junction bases left unmatched: 15. CDR3 protein: CASTQDLGQGNDEQYF. The CDR3 DNA follows: TGTGCCAGCACTCAGGACCTCGGACAGGGGAACGACGAGCAGTACTTC.

V is TRBV9 and J is TRBJ2-5, with D possibly matching TRBD1 (5 bases). CDR3 length: 14 residues. Trimming left V 0 bases short and J 0 bases short, with 6 bases between. The V gene's germline CDR1 is SGDLS and CDR2 YYNGEE. The CDR3 loop is CASSVGGHQETQYF. The CDR3 nucleotides read TGTGCCAGCAGCGTAGGGGGCCACCAAGAGACCCAGTACTTC.

The CDR3 region is CASSVVGGGQDNEQFF. The DNA for the CDR3 is TGTGCCAGCAGCGTAGTGGGCGGGGGTCAGGACAATGAGCAGTTCTTC. This sequence joins TRBV9 and TRBJ2-1; TRBD2 aligns across 7 bases. The junction had 8 bases not matched to a gene; V was cut back by 0 bases and J by 5 bases. Germline-derived CDR1 and CDR2 are SGDLS and YYNGEE. This CDR3 region has 16 residues.

The chain joins TRBV28 to TRBJ1-2, with no clear D. Germline V gives CDR1 MDHEN, CDR2 SYDVKM. The V and J ends lost 2 bases and 6 bases respectively, with 10 bases between them. The CDR3 is 13 amino acids. The DNA for the CDR3 is TGTGCCAGCAGTTTACCAGGTTATCATGGCTACACCTTC. Its protein is CASSLPGYHGYTF.

This clone was counted only a few times. The J gene is TRBJ1-2, the V gene TRBV5-1; D call uncertain. This CDR3 spans 13 amino acids. Trimming took 0 bases from V and 10 from J, leaving 13 bases between them. The germline V gene has CDR1 SGHRS and CDR2 YFSETQ. The chain's CDR3 is CASSLERVRVYTF. The DNA for the CDR3 is TGCGCCAGCAGCTTGGAGCGGGTTAGAGTCTACACCTTC.

The chain recombines TRBV28 with TRBJ1-2; 8 nucleotides align to TRBD1. Germline-derived CDR1 and CDR2 are MDHEN and SYDVKM. Germline trimming cut 10 bases from V and 8 bases from J; bases unmatched to any gene: 12. This CDR3 has 13 residues. The CDR3, as DNA: TGTGCCACTCCACACCCCAGGGGGCGAGGCTACACCTTC. Its translation: CATPHPRGRGYTF.

This clone was seen only a few times. The chain joins TRBV28 to TRBJ1-1, with a possible D match to TRBD1 (5 bases). V lost 5 bases and J lost 5, with 18 bases in between. The CDR3 spans 15 residues. Germline CDR1 reads MDHEN; CDR2 reads SYDVKM. For the CDR3, the DNA is TGTGCCAGCAGTCCACCCCTAGGGGTAGGAACTGAAGCTTTCTTT. It is translated as CASSPPLGVGTEAFF.

This sequence joins TRBV11-1 and TRBJ2-2; D perhaps matches TRBD2 (6 bases). This CDR3 is built from 15 residues. Per the germline V gene, CDR1 is SGHAT and CDR2 is FQDESV (reference sequence). The V end lost 6 bases, the J end lost 5 bases, and 16 bases lay between the germline ends. The CDR3 region is CASSTAGLITGELFF. In DNA, the CDR3 is TGTGCCAGCAGTACCGCGGGACTCATTACCGGGGAGCTGTTTTTT.

This clone has only a few counts. The chain joins TRBV18 to TRBJ1-1, with D possibly being TRBD1 (5 bases). CDR1 and CDR2 (germline): KGHSH, LQKENI. V was pared by 1 base and J by 3 bases, with 9 bases between. The CDR3 loop spans 14 amino acids. The CDR3 region is CASSPQGRDTEAFF. The CDR3 coding sequence is TGTGCCAGCTCACCACAGGGCAGGGACACTGAAGCTTTCTTT. Supplemented by reference TRBV18 and TRBJ1-1, the full variable domain reads NAGVMQNPRHLVRRRGQEARLRCSPMKGHSHVYWYRQLPEEGLKFMVYLQKENIIDESGMPKERFSAEFPKEGPSILRIQQVVRGDSAAYFCASSPQGRDTEAFFGQGTRLTVV.

This chain links TRBV28 with TRBJ2-1, with 12 bases identical to TRBD1. Per the germline V gene, CDR1 is MDHEN and CDR2 is SYDVKM. Unmatched junction bases numbered 21, after V lost 2 bases and J lost 1 base. CDR3 length equals 23 residues. Written as DNA, the CDR3 is TGTGCCAGCAGTTTAAACCGGGACAGGGGGCTTGGCGGGGGTTTCGTTTCCTACAATGAGCAGTTCTTC. Translating it yields CASSLNRDRGLGGGFVSYNEQFF.

V is TRBV7-8 and J is TRBJ2-1; D may be TRBD2 (6 bases). V dropped 1 base and J dropped 3 bases, with 10 bases sitting between them. The length of the CDR3 is 15 residues. The germline CDR1 and CDR2 sequences are SGHVS and FQNEAQ. The CDR3 loop is CASSLGGNVYNEQFF. The CDR3 coding sequence is TGTGCCAGCAGCTTAGGCGGGAATGTCTACAATGAGCAGTTCTTC.

V usage is TRBV29-1 and J usage is TRBJ1-4; maybe TRBD1 (6 bases). From germline, CDR1 is SQVTM and CDR2 ANQGSEA. V lost 6 bases, J lost 0 bases, and 14 bases lay in between. The CDR3 is 15 amino acids. This CDR3 is CSVPDRQATNEKLFF. The CDR3 DNA reads as TGCAGCGTCCCGGACAGACAAGCAACTAATGAAAAACTGTTTTTT.

V usage is TRBV6-1 and J usage is TRBJ2-3, with a weak D call TRBD2 (6 bases). The CDR3 is 17 amino acids. V lost 2 bases and J lost 1, with 16 bases in between. Germline V gene sequence: CDR1 MNHNS, CDR2 SASEGT. CDR3 in amino acids: CASSEKVFRLGTDTQYF. CDR3 in DNA: TGTGCCAGCAGTGAAAAAGTGTTTCGACTAGGCACAGATACGCAGTATTTT.

J is TRBJ2-1 and V is TRBV13; D possibly corresponds to TRBD1 (6 bases). Trimming removed 5 bases at V and 1 base at J, with 15 bases between. The CDR3 has 16 amino acids. Per the germline V gene, CDR1 is PRHDT and CDR2 is FYEKMQ (reference sequence). The CDR3: CASSSGGVGSYNEQFF. CDR3 sequence (DNA): TGTGCCAGCAGCAGTGGGGGCGTTGGTTCCTACAATGAGCAGTTCTTC.

This sequence joins TRBV10-1 and TRBJ1-4, with 7 bases matching TRBD1. The germline V gene encodes CDR1 WNHNN and CDR2 SYGVQD (reference sequence). V was pared by 6 bases and J by 2 bases, with 12 bases of the junction left unmatched. The CDR3 has 17 residues. The CDR3 region has the DNA TGCGCCAGCAGAACGGACAGGAGGGGGTTCACTAATGAAAAACTGTTTTTT. This encodes CASRTDRRGFTNEKLFF.